The T cell receptor (beta chain) under discussion was sequenced for a study of Ad26.COV2.S vaccination and SARS-CoV-2 variants. Regarding the study as a whole: Vaccinees displayed broader spike-specific TCR repertoires than placebo recipients. Responses of spike-specific T cells (both CD8+ and CD4+) reportedly showed substantial breadth after vaccination.

Germline CDR1 is KGHSH and CDR2 is LQKENI. V dropped 3 bases and J dropped 2; count of bases not matched to a gene: 1. This CDR3 is 14 amino acids long. As to treatment: some 20 received Ad26.COV2.S at low or high dose, single or two shots; 5 received placebo; per-sample allocation not given. The investigators took samples on day 63 after the first vaccine or placebo injection. Clones were sequenced by immunoSEQ multiplex PCR, and TCRdb holds only the in-frame ones, with some missing. The table has hundreds of thousands of clones, about 90% seen once. Notes on this clone: Its matching antigen is unknown.

The gene calls are TRBV18 and TRBJ2-3, with 8 bases aligning to TRBD2. The receptor comes from a person aged 18-65 years who received the Ad26.COV2.S COVID-19 vaccine or a placebo. The sample was peripheral blood, taken in a trial of Ad26.COV2.S vaccine versus placebo. The CDR3 DNA reads as TGTGCCAGCTCACCGACTAGCGCCACAGATACGCAGTATTTT. Its translation: CASSPTSATDTQYF.